The rows below give T cell receptor beta chains drawn from one sample of a study of radiotherapy plus CTLA-4 blockade in lung cancer. Profiled with immunoSEQ multiplex PCR; TCRdb holds only in-frame clones, not every one. The sample holds about 120,000 clones, more than 65% seen once. The sequencing here drew on peripheral blood, taken from a patient treated with radiotherapy plus ipilimumab. These receptors were taken from a human donor with non-small cell lung cancer who had a partial response to radiotherapy plus ipilimumab. CDR3s include the opening cysteine and the closing phenylalanine or tryptophan. A D gene is named only where the DNA matches it firmly. Clone size appears in some rows only: once, few, many, or a class for an expanded clone.

CDR3nt	CDR3aa	j_gene	abundance	d_gene	v_gene
TGTGCCATTGGCCGGGATTGGGAGCAGTACTTC	CAIGRDWEQYF	TRBJ2-7	.	.	TRBV6-6
TGCGCCAGCAGCCAGAAGCTAGCGGGAGGCGACTCCTACAATGAGCAGTTCTTC	CASSQKLAGGDSYNEQFF	TRBJ2-1	.	TRBD2	TRBV4-3
TGCGCCAGCAGCCCGGGACAGGAGACCTACGAGCAGTACTTC	CASSPGQETYEQYF	TRBJ2-7	.	TRBD1	TRBV5-1
TGTGCCAGCAGTCCGACGGCCGGGACAGGGGGCTTCGAGCAGTACTTC	CASSPTAGTGGFEQYF	TRBJ2-7	.	TRBD1	TRBV27
TGTGCCAGCACCGGGACAGGGGGTAATTTCAATCAGCCCCAGCATTTT	CASTGTGGNFNQPQHF	TRBJ1-5	few	TRBD1	TRBV28
TGTGCCAGTAGTAATCGGACTTTCCAAGAGACCCAGTACTTC	CASSNRTFQETQYF	TRBJ2-5	.	.	TRBV19
TGTGCCAGCGCCCGAGGCGCAACGGGTCCAGATACGCAGTATTTT	CASARGATGPDTQYF	TRBJ2-3	.	.	TRBV11-1
TGTGCCAGCAGCTCCGACAGGGGGGTCTACAATGAGCAGTTCTTC	CASSSDRGVYNEQFF	TRBJ2-1	.	TRBD1	TRBV7-2
TGTGCCAGTAGTATAGACGTGTCTAGCGGGAGGGTTTGGACCGGGGAGCTGTTTTTT	CASSIDVSSGRVWTGELFF	TRBJ2-2	.	TRBD2	TRBV19
TGTGCCAGCAGTTGGACAGGGGGTTTGTCACCCCTCCACTTT	CASSWTGGLSPLHF	TRBJ1-6	.	TRBD1	TRBV28
TGTGCCAGCAGTGAACCGGACAGGAATCGTGGCTACACCTTC	CASSEPDRNRGYTF	TRBJ1-2	.	TRBD1	TRBV25-1
TGCAGCGTTAATGACAGGGGGGACTATGGCTACACCTTC	CSVNDRGDYGYTF	TRBJ1-2	few	TRBD1	TRBV29-1
TGTGCCAGCAGCCTTATCGGGGGGTACAATGAGCAGTTCTTC	CASSLIGGYNEQFF	TRBJ2-1	.	TRBD2	TRBV5-4
TGTGCCAGCAGCTTAGTTGCCCCTCTAGCGGGAGTAAACAATGAGCAGTTCTTC	CASSLVAPLAGVNNEQFF	TRBJ2-1	.	TRBD2	TRBV11-2
TGTGCCAGCAGCCAGGAATCGACAGGGATGAACACTGAAGCTTTCTTT	CASSQESTGMNTEAFF	TRBJ1-1	.	TRBD1	TRBV4-2
TGTGCCAGCAGTGGGAGTAACCAAGAGACCCAGTACTTC	CASSGSNQETQYF	TRBJ2-5	.	.	TRBV2
TGCAGCGTTGAACAATCTGGGGACAGGGCCGTCGGCTACACCTTC	CSVEQSGDRAVGYTF	TRBJ1-2	.	TRBD1	TRBV29-1
TGTGCCAGCAGCCTTAGGACTAGCGGGAGTTCCGGGGAGCTGTTTTTT	CASSLRTSGSSGELFF	TRBJ2-2	.	TRBD2	TRBV9
TGTGCCAGCAGTGGAGGACTAGCGGGAAGTACCGGGGAGCTGTTTTTT	CASSGGLAGSTGELFF	TRBJ2-2	.	TRBD2	TRBV6-1
TGTGCCTGGAGTCCAGGGACAGGAAACATGAACACTGAAGCTTTCTTT	CAWSPGTGNMNTEAFF	TRBJ1-1	.	TRBD1	TRBV30
TGCAGCGTTGTCCAGGGACAGTATCAAGAGACCCAGTACTTC	CSVVQGQYQETQYF	TRBJ2-5	.	TRBD1	TRBV29-1
TGTGCCAGCAGTTACTCGGGGGGGAGCTCTGGAAACACCATATATTTT	CASSYSGGSSGNTIYF	TRBJ1-3	.	.	TRBV6-5
TGCAGCGTGGGGCTGAAAACGGGAGCTGAAGCTTTCTTT	CSVGLKTGAEAFF	TRBJ1-1	.	.	TRBV29-1
TGTGCCAGCAGTGTAACTGGGACAGGCTATAGCAATCAGCCCCAGCATTTT	CASSVTGTGYSNQPQHF	TRBJ1-5	.	TRBD1	TRBV28
TGTGCCAGCAGTTTAGTATTTAGGGGTGACTATGGCTACACCTTC	CASSLVFRGDYGYTF	TRBJ1-2	.	.	TRBV28
TGTGCCAGCAGCTTGATGGGGGGGCTGATCGAGCAGTACTTC	CASSLMGGLIEQYF	TRBJ2-7	.	.	TRBV5-6
TGTGCCAGCAGTTTAATAGCCGGGGAGCTGTTTTTT	CASSLIAGELFF	TRBJ2-2	.	.	TRBV28
TGTGCCAGCAGCCCGGTAGCTGGGGAGCAGTTCTTC	CASSPVAGEQFF	TRBJ2-1	.	.	TRBV7-2
TGTGCCAGCTCCCTGTCGGGTTGGGATGAGCAGTTCTTC	CASSLSGWDEQFF	TRBJ2-1	.	.	TRBV7-2
TGTGCCAGCAGGAAGCTAGCGGGAGGGGATGAGCAGTTCTTC	CASRKLAGGDEQFF	TRBJ2-1	.	TRBD2	TRBV6-1
TGTGCCAGCAGTTTTCAGGGGTTGTATCAGCCCCAGCATTTT	CASSFQGLYQPQHF	TRBJ1-5	.	.	TRBV28
TGTGCCAGCAGCGGGGACAGGGCGAGGAGCAATCAGCCCCAGCATTTT	CASSGDRARSNQPQHF	TRBJ1-5	.	TRBD1	TRBV6-4
TGTGCCAGCAGTTACGGAACAGGGAGTTTTGAAAAACTGTTTTTT	CASSYGTGSFEKLFF	TRBJ1-4	.	.	TRBV6-5
TGTGCCAGCAGCAAAGCATCGCGGGAGGGCCGCAATGAGCAGTTCTTC	CASSKASREGRNEQFF	TRBJ2-1	few	.	TRBV21-1
TGTGCCAGCAGTTCAGCCCGCCGGAGAGCGAGGGACAGCACCTACGAGCAGTACTTC	CASSSARRRARDSTYEQYF	TRBJ2-7	.	TRBD1	TRBV28
TGTGCCTGGAGGGGAACAGGGGGAGGAAAAATTTCACAAGAGACCCAGTACTTC	CAWRGTGGGKISQETQYF	TRBJ2-5	few	TRBD1	TRBV30
TGTGCCAGCAGTCCCACAGGGCTGTATAGCAATCAGCCCCAGCATTTT	CASSPTGLYSNQPQHF	TRBJ1-5	.	.	TRBV28
TGTGCCAGTAGTTTTCCGGGACAGGGAGATCAGCCCCAGCATTTT	CASSFPGQGDQPQHF	TRBJ1-5	.	TRBD1	TRBV19
TGTGCCAGCAGGGACAGGGTCAATCAGCCCCAGCATTTT	CASRDRVNQPQHF	TRBJ1-5	.	TRBD1	TRBV6-1
TGTGCCAGTAGCCCAGGACAGGGACGCGGCTACACCTTC	CASSPGQGRGYTF	TRBJ1-2	.	TRBD1	TRBV19
TGTGCCATCAGTAAGGGGGACCGGGGGAGGGATGAGCAGTTCTTC	CAISKGDRGRDEQFF	TRBJ2-1	many	.	TRBV10-3
TGTGCCATCAGTGGAGGAGGAGGCACTGAAGCTTTCTTT	CAISGGGGTEAFF	TRBJ1-1	.	.	TRBV10-3
TGTGCCAGCAGCCAAGACAGGGTGGGAGAAAAACTGTTTTTT	CASSQDRVGEKLFF	TRBJ1-4	few	.	TRBV14
TGTGCCAGCAGCGCGGGCGTGCAGGGGCGAACAGATACGCAGTATTTT	CASSAGVQGRTDTQYF	TRBJ2-3	few	.	TRBV9
TGTGCCAGCAGCGGAGGACAGACCTCTCGGGCTTTCTTT	CASSGGQTSRAFF	TRBJ1-1	.	.	TRBV7-9
TGTGCCAGCAGTTTACCCCTAGGCGGGACTGAAGCTTTCTTT	CASSLPLGGTEAFF	TRBJ1-1	few	.	TRBV28
TGTGCCAGCAGCCCCACGACAGGGTCGGAGACCCAGTACTTC	CASSPTTGSETQYF	TRBJ2-5	.	TRBD1	TRBV14
TGCGCCAGCAGCTGGTGGACAGGGAACACTGAAGCTTTCTTT	CASSWWTGNTEAFF	TRBJ1-1	.	TRBD1	TRBV5-1
TGCGCCAGCAGCCAAGGACTTGGAGGGGTAGGCGAGCAGTACTTC	CASSQGLGGVGEQYF	TRBJ2-7	.	.	TRBV4-1
TGTGCCACCAGCAGTGAAAGGGGACAGGCCTATGGCTACACCTTC	CATSSERGQAYGYTF	TRBJ1-2	.	TRBD1	TRBV15
TGTGCCAGCTCACAGGGACAGGAAAACACTGAAGCTTTCTTT	CASSQGQENTEAFF	TRBJ1-1	few	TRBD1	TRBV18
TGTGCCAGCTCACCACCGGCAGGGGGCACTGAAGCTTTCTTT	CASSPPAGGTEAFF	TRBJ1-1	.	TRBD1	TRBV18
TGTGCCAGCAGACTAACAGGGAACTCACGGAATGAGCAGTTCTTC	CASRLTGNSRNEQFF	TRBJ2-1	.	.	TRBV7-2
TGTGCCAGCAGCAGAGCTAGCGGGAGAACCTACGAGCAGTACTTC	CASSRASGRTYEQYF	TRBJ2-7	.	TRBD2	TRBV28
TGTGCAAGTCGCTTAGTAGCGGGAGGCCCCCGCTACAATGAGCAGTTCTTC	CASRLVAGGPRYNEQFF	TRBJ2-1	few	.	TRBV12-2
TGCGCCAGCAGCCAAGATCAAGCGGGAGGGCGAAAGCAGTTCTTC	CASSQDQAGGRKQFF	TRBJ2-1	.	TRBD2	TRBV4-3
TGTGCCAGCAGCTTAGGACAGCTGAACACTGAAGCTTTCTTT	CASSLGQLNTEAFF	TRBJ1-1	.	.	TRBV7-2
TGTGCCAGCAGAGGGACAGGCTATGGCTACACCTTC	CASRGTGYGYTF	TRBJ1-2	.	TRBD1	TRBV6-5
TGTGCCAGCAGCTTGTCTATTTTCGGACAGGGCGGCAATCAGCCCCAGCATTTT	CASSLSIFGQGGNQPQHF	TRBJ1-5	.	TRBD1	TRBV5-8